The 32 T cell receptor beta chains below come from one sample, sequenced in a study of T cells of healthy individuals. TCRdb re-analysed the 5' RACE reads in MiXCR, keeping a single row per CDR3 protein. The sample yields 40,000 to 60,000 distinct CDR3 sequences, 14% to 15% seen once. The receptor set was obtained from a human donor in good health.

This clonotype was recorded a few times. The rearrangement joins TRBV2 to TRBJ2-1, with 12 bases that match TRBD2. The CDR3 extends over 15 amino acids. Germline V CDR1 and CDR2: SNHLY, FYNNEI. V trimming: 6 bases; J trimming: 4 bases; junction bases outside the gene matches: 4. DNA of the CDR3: TGTGCCAGCAGACCCGGGACTAGCGGGTACAATGAGCAGTTCTTC. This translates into CASRPGTSGYNEQFF.

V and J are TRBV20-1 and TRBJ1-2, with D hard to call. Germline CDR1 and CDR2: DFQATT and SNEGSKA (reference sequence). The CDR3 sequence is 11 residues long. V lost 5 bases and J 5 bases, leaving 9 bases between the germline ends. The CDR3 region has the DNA TGCAGTGCTGCCACCTTATATGGCTACACCTTC. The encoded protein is CSAATLYGYTF.

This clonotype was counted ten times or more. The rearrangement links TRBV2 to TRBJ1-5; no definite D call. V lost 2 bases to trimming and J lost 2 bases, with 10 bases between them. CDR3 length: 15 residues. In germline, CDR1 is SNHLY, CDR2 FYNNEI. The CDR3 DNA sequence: TGTGCCAGCAGTGAAATAGGGATCCGCAATCAGCCCCAGCATTTT. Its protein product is CASSEIGIRNQPQHF.

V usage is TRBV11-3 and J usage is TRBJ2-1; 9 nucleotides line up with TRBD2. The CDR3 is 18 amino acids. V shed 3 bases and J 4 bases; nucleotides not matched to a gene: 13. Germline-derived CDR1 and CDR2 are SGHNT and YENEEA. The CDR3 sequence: CASSFHRLAGRAYNEQFF. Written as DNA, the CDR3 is TGTGCCAGCAGCTTCCATCGCCTAGCGGGACGAGCGTACAATGAGCAGTTCTTC.

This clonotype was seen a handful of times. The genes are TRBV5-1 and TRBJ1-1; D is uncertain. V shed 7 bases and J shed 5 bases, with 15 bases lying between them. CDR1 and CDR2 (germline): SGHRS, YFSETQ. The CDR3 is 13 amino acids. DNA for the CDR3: TGCGCCAGCTACCAGGACTTGGGGACTGAAGCTTTCTTT. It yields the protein CASYQDLGTEAFF. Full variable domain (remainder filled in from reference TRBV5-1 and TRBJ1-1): KAGVTQTPRYLIKTRGQQVTLSCSPISGHRSVSWYQQTPGQGLQFLFEYFSETQRNKGNFPGRFSGRQFSNSRSEMNVSTLELGDSALYLCASYQDLGTEAFFGQGTRLTVV.

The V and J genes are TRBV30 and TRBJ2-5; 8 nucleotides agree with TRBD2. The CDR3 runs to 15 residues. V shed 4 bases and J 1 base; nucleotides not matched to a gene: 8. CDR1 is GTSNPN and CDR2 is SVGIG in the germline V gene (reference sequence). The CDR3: CAWNPTGGPQETQYF. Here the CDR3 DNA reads TGTGCCTGGAACCCCACGGGGGGGCCCCAAGAGACCCAGTACTTC. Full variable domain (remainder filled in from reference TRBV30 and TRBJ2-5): SQTIHQWPATLVQPVGSPLSLECTVEGTSNPNLYWYRQAAGRGLQLLFYSVGIGQISSEVPQNLSASRPQDRQFILSSKKLLLSDSGFYLCAWNPTGGPQETQYFGPGTRLLVL.

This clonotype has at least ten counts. The CDR3 here is CASRVWEGNYGYTF. The CDR3 bases are TGTGCCAGTAGGGTGTGGGAGGGGAACTATGGCTACACCTTC. The chain combines TRBV19 with TRBJ1-2; D might be TRBD1 (5 bases). The V end was cut by 6 bases, the J end by 2 bases, with 13 bases between. The germline CDR1 and CDR2 sequences are LNHDA and SQIVND (reference sequence). There are 14 residues in the CDR3.

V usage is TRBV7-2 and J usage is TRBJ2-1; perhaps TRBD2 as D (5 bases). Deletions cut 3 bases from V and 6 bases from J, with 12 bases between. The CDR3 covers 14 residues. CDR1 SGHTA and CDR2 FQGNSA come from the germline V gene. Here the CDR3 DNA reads TGTGCCAGCAGCTTGCGGGTCCCTCCCAATGAGCAGTTCTTC. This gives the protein CASSLRVPPNEQFF.

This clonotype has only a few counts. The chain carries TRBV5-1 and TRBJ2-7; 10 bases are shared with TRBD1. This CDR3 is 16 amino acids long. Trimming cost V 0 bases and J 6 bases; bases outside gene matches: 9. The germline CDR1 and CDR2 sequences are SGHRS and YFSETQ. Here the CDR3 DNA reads TGCGCCAGCAGCTTGGAGTACGGGACAGGGGCTGCCGAGCAGTACTTC. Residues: CASSLEYGTGAAEQYF.

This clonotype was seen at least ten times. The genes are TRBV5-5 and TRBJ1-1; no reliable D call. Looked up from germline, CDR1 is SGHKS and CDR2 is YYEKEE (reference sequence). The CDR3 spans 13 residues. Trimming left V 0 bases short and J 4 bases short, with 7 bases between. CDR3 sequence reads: CASSLGTGTEAFF. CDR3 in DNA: TGTGCCAGCAGCTTGGGGACGGGCACTGAAGCTTTCTTT.

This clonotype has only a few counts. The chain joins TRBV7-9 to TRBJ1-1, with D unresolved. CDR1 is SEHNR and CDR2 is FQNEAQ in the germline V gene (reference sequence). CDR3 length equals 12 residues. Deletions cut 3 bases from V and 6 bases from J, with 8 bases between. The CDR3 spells CASSLGIAEAFF. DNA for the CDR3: TGTGCCAGCAGCTTGGGTATCGCTGAAGCTTTCTTT.

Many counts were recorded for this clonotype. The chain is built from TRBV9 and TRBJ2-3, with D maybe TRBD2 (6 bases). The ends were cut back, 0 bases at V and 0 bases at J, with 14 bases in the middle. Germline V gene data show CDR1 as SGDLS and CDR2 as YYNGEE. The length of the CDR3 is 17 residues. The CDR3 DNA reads TGTGCCAGCAGCGTAGCCCCCGCTAGCGCCAGCACAGATACGCAGTATTTT. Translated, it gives CASSVAPASASTDTQYF. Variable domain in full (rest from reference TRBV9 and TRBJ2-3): DSGVTQTPKHLITATGQRVTLRCSPRSGDLSVYWYQQSLDQGLQFLIQYYNGEERAKGNILERFSAQQFPDLHSELNLSSLELGDSALYFCASSVAPASASTDTQYFGPGTRLTVL.

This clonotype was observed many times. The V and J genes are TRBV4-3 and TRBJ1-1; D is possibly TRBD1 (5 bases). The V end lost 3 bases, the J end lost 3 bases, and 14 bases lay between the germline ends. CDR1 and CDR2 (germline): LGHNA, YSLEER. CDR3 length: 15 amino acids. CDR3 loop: CASSHRLKGDTEAFF. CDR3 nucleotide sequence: TGCGCCAGCAGCCACCGCCTAAAAGGGGACACTGAAGCTTTCTTT.

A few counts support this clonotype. CDR3 residues: CASSLEGGVIYGYTF. The CDR3 DNA follows: TGTGCCAGCAGCTTAGAGGGGGGCGTAATCTATGGCTACACCTTC. This chain joins TRBV7-2 and TRBJ1-2, with a possible D match to TRBD1 (6 bases). Germline lookup yields CDR1 SGHTA and CDR2 FQGNSA. CDR3 length: 15 residues. With 1 base removed from V and 4 bases from J, the gap between germline ends came to 13 bases.

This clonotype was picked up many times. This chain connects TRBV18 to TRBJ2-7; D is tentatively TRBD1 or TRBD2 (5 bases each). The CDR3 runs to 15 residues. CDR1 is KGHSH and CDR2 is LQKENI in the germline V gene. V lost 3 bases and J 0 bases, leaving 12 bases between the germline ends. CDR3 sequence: CASSPGDGSSYEQYF. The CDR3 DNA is TGTGCCAGCTCACCCGGGGACGGAAGCTCCTACGAGCAGTACTTC.

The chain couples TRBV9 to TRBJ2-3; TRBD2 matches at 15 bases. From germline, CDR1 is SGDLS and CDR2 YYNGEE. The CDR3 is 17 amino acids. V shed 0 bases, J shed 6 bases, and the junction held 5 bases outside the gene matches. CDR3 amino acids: CASSVVGLAGGRDTQYF. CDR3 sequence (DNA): TGTGCCAGCAGCGTAGTCGGACTAGCGGGAGGGAGGGATACGCAGTATTTT.

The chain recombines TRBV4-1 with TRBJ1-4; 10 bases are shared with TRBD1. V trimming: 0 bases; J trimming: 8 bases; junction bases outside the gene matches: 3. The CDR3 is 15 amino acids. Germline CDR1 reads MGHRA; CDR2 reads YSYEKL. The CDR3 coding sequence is TGCGCCAGCAGCCAAGAATGGGACAGGGGCGAAAAACTGTTTTTT. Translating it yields CASSQEWDRGEKLFF.

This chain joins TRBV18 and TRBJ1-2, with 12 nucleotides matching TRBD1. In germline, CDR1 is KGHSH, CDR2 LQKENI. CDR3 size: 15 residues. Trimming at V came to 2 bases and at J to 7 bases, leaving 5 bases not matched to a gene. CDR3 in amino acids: CASSPAGQGAAGYTF. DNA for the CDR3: TGTGCCAGCTCACCAGCGGGACAGGGGGCTGCTGGCTACACCTTC.

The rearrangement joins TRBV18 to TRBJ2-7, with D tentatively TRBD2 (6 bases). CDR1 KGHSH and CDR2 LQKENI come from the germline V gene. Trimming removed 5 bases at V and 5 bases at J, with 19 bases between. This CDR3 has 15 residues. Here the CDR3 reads CASSTSPRWEDEQYF. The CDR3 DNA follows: TGTGCCAGCTCAACGAGCCCACGATGGGAGGACGAGCAGTACTTC. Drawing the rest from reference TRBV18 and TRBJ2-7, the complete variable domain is NAGVMQNPRHLVRRRGQEARLRCSPMKGHSHVYWYRQLPEEGLKFMVYLQKENIIDESGMPKERFSAEFPKEGPSILRIQQVVRGDSAAYFCASSTSPRWEDEQYFGPGTRLTVT.

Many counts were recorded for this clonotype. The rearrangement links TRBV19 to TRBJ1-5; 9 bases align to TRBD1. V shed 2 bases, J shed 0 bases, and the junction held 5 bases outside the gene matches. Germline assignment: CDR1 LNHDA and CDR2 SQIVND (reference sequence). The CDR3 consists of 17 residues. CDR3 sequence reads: CASSIPTGGLSNQPQHF. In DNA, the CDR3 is TGTGCCAGTAGTATACCCACAGGGGGCCTTAGCAATCAGCCCCAGCATTTT.

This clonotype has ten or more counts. As DNA, the CDR3 is TGTGCCTGGAGTGTTACAGGCAATCAGCCCCAGCATTTT. Translation: CAWSVTGNQPQHF. The chain uses TRBV30 and TRBJ1-5; D gene uncertain. Germline V gene lookup returns CDR1 GTSNPN and CDR2 SVGIG (reference sequence). V was trimmed by 0 bases and J by 2 bases, leaving 5 bases between them. This CDR3 is built from 13 residues.

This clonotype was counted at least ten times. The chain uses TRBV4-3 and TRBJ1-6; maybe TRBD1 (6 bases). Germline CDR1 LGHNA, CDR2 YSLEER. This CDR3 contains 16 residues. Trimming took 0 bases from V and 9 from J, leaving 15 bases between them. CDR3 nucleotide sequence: TGCGCCAGCAGCCAAGAGGCACAGGGAGGGGTTTCACCCCTCCACTTT. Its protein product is CASSQEAQGGVSPLHF.

The CDR3 DNA reads as TGTGCCATCAAGGGGCAGGGGGACACGAACACTGAAGCTTTCTTT. This sequence encodes CAIKGQGDTNTEAFF. This rearrangement joins TRBV10-3 to TRBJ1-1; 7 bases map to TRBD1. Germline CDR1 reads ENHRY; CDR2 reads SYGVKD. V shed 7 bases and J 1 base; nucleotides not matched to a gene: 9. This CDR3 is 15 amino acids long.

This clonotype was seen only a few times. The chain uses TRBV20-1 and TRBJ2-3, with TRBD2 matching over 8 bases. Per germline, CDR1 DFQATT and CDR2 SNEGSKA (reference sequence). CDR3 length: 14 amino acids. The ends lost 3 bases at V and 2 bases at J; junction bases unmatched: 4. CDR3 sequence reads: CSARGLGTTDTQYF. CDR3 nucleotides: TGCAGTGCTAGGGGACTAGGAACCACAGATACGCAGTATTTT.

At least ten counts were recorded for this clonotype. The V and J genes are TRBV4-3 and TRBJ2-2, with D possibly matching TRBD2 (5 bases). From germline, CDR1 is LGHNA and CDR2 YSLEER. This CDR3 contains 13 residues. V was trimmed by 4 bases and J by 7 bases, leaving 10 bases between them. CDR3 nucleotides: TGCGCCAGCAGCCTGCGACGGGGCGGGGAGCTGTTTTTT. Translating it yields CASSLRRGGELFF.

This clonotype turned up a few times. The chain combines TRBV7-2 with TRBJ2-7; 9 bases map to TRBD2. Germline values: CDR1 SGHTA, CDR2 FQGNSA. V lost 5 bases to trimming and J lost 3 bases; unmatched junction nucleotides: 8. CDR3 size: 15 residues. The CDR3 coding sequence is TGTGCCAGCAGCCCCGTAGCGGGGGCCTTCTACGAGCAGTACTTC. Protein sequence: CASSPVAGAFYEQYF.

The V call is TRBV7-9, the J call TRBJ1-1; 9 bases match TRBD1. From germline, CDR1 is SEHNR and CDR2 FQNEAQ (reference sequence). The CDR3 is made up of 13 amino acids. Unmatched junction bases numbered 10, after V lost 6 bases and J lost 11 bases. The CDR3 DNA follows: TGTGCCAGCAGTTCGGGACAGGGCGTTTTCGCTTTCTTT. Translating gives CASSSGQGVFAFF.

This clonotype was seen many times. CDR3 bases: TGCAGTGCTAGAGACAATAGGGAAGCCAAAAACATTCAGTACTTC. It translates to CSARDNREAKNIQYF. This rearrangement joins TRBV20-1 to TRBJ2-4; D gene unclear. The ends were cut back, 0 bases at V and 0 bases at J, with 9 bases in the middle. The CDR3 is 15 amino acids. Germline CDR1 and CDR2: DFQATT and SNEGSKA (reference sequence).

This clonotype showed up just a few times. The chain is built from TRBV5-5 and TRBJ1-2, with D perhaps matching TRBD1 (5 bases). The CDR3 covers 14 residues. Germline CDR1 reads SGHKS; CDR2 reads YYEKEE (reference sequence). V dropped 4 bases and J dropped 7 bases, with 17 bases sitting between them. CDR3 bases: TGTGCCAGCAGCGTCGAGGCACAGGCTTTTGGCTACACCTTC. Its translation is CASSVEAQAFGYTF.

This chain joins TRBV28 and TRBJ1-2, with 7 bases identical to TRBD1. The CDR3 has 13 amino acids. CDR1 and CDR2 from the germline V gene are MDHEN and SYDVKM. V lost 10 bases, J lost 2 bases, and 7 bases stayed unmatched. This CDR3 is CATKGGQNYGYTF. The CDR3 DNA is TGTGCCACTAAGGGGGGACAGAACTATGGCTACACCTTC.

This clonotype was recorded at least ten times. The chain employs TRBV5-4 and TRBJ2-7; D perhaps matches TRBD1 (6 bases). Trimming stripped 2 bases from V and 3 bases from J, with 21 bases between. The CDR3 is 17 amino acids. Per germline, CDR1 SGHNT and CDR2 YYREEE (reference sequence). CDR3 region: CASSFGQHTEQVYEQYF. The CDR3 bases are TGTGCCAGCAGCTTCGGACAGCATACTGAACAAGTCTACGAGCAGTACTTC.

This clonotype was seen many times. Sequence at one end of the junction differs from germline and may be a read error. This CDR3 is CCAREGFPYEQYF. The CDR3 nucleotides read TGCTGTGCTAGAGAGGGGTTCCCCTACGAGCAGTACTTC. This rearrangement joins TRBV20-1 to TRBJ2-7; tentatively, D is TRBD1 or TRBD2 (5 bases each). This CDR3 contains 13 residues. The germline gives CDR1 DFQATT, CDR2 SNEGSKA (reference sequence).